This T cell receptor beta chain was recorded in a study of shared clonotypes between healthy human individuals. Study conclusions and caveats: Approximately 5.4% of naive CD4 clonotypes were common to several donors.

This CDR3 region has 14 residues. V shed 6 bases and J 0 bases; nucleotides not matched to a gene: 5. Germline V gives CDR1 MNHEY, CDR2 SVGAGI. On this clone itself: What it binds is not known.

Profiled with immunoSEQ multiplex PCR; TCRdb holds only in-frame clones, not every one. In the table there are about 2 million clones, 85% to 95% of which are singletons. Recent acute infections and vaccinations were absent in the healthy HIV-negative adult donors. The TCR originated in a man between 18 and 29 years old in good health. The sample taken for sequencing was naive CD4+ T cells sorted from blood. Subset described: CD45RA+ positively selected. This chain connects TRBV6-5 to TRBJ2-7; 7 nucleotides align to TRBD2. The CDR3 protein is CASRLLASSYEQYF. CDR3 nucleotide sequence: TGTGCCAGCAGATTACTAGCGAGCTCCTACGAGCAGTACTTC.